Listed below are T cell receptor beta chains from one sample, sequenced in a study of cytomegalovirus exposure and HLA in healthy donors. The assay was immunoSEQ multiplex PCR, and TCRdb's table has in-frame clones only and misses some. The table lists under 300,000 clones, around 86% of them singletons. The material sequenced was PBMCs. The receptors stem from a woman in her 30s in good health and CMV-seropositive. CDR3s include the opening cysteine and the closing phenylalanine or tryptophan. A D gene is named only where the DNA matches it firmly. Clone size is stated in some rows and not others, as once, few, many or a class when expanded.

TRBJ2-1,NA,TRBD2,TRBV11-2,CASSLGDGRVYGNEQFF,TGTGCCAGCAGCTTAGGCGACGGGAGGGTATACGGCAATGAGCAGTTCTTC
TRBJ2-3,few,NA,TRBV5-1,CASSPQGTDTQYF,TGCGCCAGCAGCCCACAGGGCACAGATACGCAGTATTTT
TRBJ1-1,NA,TRBD1,TRBV18,CASSPRGDTEAFF,TGTGCCAGCTCACCCAGGGGGGACACTGAAGCTTTCTTT
TRBJ2-3,NA,NA,TRBV29-1,CSALRDSTTHVLADTQYF,TGCAGCGCGTTACGGGACTCGACGACACACGTCCTCGCAGATACGCAGTATTTT
TRBJ2-7,NA,TRBD1,TRBV27,CASRPGTGMGTYEQYF,TGTGCCAGCAGACCCGGGACAGGGATGGGAACCTACGAGCAGTACTTC
TRBJ2-7,NA,NA,TRBV4-1,CASSHRDSYEQYF,TGCGCCAGCAGCCATCGGGACTCCTACGAGCAGTACTTC
TRBJ1-5,NA,NA,TRBV5-4,CASSLGPGEGNQPQHF,TGTGCCAGCAGCTTGGGGCCGGGGGAAGGCAATCAGCCCCAGCATTTT
TRBJ2-2,NA,TRBD2,TRBV7-6,CASGGAGGHTGELFF,TGTGCCAGCGGCGGGGCGGGAGGGCACACCGGGGAGCTGTTTTTT
TRBJ1-2,NA,TRBD1,TRBV6-1,CASSGTGQGVDGYTF,TGTGCCAGCAGTGGAACGGGACAGGGTGTGGATGGCTACACCTTC
TRBJ2-5,once,TRBD2,TRBV28,CASSFSGSGVRETQYF,TGTGCCAGCAGTTTTTCGGGGAGCGGGGTCAGGGAGACCCAGTACTTC
TRBJ2-2,few,NA,TRBV6-5,CASRSRVGVGGELFF,TGTGCCAGCAGGAGTAGGGTGGGAGTTGGCGGGGAGCTGTTTTTT
TRBJ1-4,NA,NA,TRBV2,CASSEGQGFEKLFF,TGTGCCAGCAGTGAAGGGCAGGGGTTTGAAAAACTGTTTTTT
TRBJ2-2,once,NA,TRBV9,CASSEYGGPGELFF,TGTGCCAGCAGTGAGTACGGAGGGCCCGGGGAGCTGTTTTTT
TRBJ1-2,NA,NA,TRBV27,CASSSTGIHYGYTF,TGTGCCAGCAGTTCAACAGGGATCCACTATGGCTACACCTTC
TRBJ2-7,once,NA,TRBV19,CASSIAGAPYEQYF,TGTGCCAGTAGTATAGCAGGGGCCCCCTACGAGCAGTACTTC
TRBJ2-7,NA,TRBD2,TRBV4-2,CASSPGLVAVEQYF,TGTGCCAGCAGCCCGGGACTAGTCGCAGTAGAGCAGTACTTC
TRBJ1-2,NA,TRBD1,TRBV28,CASGAPGQLYGYTF,TGTGCCAGCGGAGCACCGGGACAGCTCTATGGCTACACCTTC